This T cell receptor beta chain was sequenced for a study of vaccination effects on CD4 cells after COVID-19. The CDR3 totals 12 residues. Deletions cut 7 bases from V and 6 bases from J, with 10 bases between. Prior to sequencing, the ViraFEST assay stimulated PBMC with viral peptide pools, which expanded the antigen-specific CD4+ T cells. CD4+ T cell isolation took place after less than 13 days of culture. Their SARS-CoV-2 infection, verified by PCR, occurred between March and December 2020. Measured with immunoSEQ multiplex PCR; TCRdb has only the in-frame clones, and not every one. The table shows roughly 70,000 clones, with around 72% occurring only once. Note on this clone: Its matching antigen is unknown.

Sample: CD4+ T cells from PBMCs cultured with HIV peptides, taken before COVID-19 vaccination. Subset given: HIV-1 Nef peptide pool negative control/reference culture. The rearrangement links TRBV12-3 or TRBV12-4 to TRBJ1-3, with D perhaps matching TRBD1 (5 bases). This clonotype was sampled from a human donor who had a prior SARS-CoV-2 infection. The CDR3 loop is CASTQGANTIYF. The CDR3 DNA is TGTGCCAGCACCCAAGGGGCAAACACCATATATTTT.